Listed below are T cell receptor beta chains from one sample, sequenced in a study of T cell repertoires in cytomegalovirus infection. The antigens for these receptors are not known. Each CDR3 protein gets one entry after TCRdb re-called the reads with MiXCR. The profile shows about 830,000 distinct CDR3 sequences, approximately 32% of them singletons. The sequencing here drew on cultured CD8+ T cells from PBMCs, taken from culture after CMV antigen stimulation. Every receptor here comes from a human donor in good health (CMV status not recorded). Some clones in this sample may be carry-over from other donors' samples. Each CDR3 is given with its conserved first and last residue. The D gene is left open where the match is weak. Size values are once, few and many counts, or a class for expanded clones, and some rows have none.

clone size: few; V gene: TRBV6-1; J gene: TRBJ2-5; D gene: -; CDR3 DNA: TGTGCCAGCAATTCTAGAGAGACCCAGTACTTC; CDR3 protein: CASNSRETQYF
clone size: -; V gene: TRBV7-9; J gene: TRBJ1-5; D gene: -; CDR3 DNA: TGTGCCAGCACCCGAGGGGCGGGTCAGCCCCAGCATTTT; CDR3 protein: CASTRGAGQPQHF
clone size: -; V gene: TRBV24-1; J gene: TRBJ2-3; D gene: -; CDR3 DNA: TGTGCCACCAGTGGGAGAAACCAACAGTCAGATACGCAGTATTTT; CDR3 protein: CATSGRNQQSDTQYF
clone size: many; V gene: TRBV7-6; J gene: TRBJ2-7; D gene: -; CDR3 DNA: TGTGCCAGCAGCGCCCGGGACATGTCCTACGAGCAGTACTTC; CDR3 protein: CASSARDMSYEQYF
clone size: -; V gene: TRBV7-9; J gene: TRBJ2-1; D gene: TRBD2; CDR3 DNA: TGTGCCAGCAGCTTAATAGTGACTAGCGACAATGAGCAGTTCTTC; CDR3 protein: CASSLIVTSDNEQFF
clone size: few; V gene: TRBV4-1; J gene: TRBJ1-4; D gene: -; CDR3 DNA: TGCGCCAGCAGCTCTGGGGAGTCTGCAACTAATGAAAAACTGTTTTTT; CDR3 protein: CASSSGESATNEKLFF
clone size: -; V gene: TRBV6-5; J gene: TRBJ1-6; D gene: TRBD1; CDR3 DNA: TGTGCCAGCAGTTCCTTCAGGGGGCACATTGCTTCACCCCTCCACTTT; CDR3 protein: CASSSFRGHIASPLHF
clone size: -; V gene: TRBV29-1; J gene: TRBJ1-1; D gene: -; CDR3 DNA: TGCAGCGTGGGTGACGGGACGAACACTGAAGCTTTCTTT; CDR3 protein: CSVGDGTNTEAFF
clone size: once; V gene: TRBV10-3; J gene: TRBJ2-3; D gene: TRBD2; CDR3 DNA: TGTGCCATCAGTGAGTCGCGAAACCCGGGACTAGCTTCAGATACGCAGTATTTT; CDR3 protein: CAISESRNPGLASDTQYF
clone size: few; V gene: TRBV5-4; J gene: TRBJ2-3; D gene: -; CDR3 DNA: TGTGCCAGCAGCGGGGCAGTAAGCACAGATACGCAGTATTTT; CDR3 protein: CASSGAVSTDTQYF
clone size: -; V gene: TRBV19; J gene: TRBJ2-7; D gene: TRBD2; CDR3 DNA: TGTGCCAGTAGCTCGGGACGGGAGGTCTACGAGCAGTACTTC; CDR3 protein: CASSSGREVYEQYF
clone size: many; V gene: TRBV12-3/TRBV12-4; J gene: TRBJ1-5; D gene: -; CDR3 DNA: TGTGCCAGCAGTTTTCACGCGACAGCAAGCAATCAGCCCCAGCATTTT; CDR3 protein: CASSFHATASNQPQHF
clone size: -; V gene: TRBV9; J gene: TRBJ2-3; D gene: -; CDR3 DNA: TGTGCCAGCAGCCTCCGGTCGAGCCTTGGAGATACGCAGTATTTT; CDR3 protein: CASSLRSSLGDTQYF
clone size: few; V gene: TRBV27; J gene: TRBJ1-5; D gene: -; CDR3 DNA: TGTGCCAGCAGTTACTCCATGGGAGTGGGCCAGCCCCAGCATTTT; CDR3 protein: CASSYSMGVGQPQHF
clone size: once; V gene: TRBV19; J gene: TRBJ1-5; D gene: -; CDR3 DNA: TGTGCCAGTAGTTCCCGACAGGAGGGTCAGCCCCAGCATTTT; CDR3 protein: CASSSRQEGQPQHF
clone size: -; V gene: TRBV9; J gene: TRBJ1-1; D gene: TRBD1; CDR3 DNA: TGTGCCAGCAGCGTAGGACAGGGGGCGGTTGAAGCTTTCTTT; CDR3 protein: CASSVGQGAVEAFF
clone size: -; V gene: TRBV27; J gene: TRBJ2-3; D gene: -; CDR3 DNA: TGTGCCAGCAGTATCAGGGGCCCCAACACAGATACGCAGTATTTT; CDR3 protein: CASSIRGPNTDTQYF
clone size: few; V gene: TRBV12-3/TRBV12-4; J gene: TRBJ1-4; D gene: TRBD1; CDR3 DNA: TGTGCCAGCAGTTCTTCAGGGGGCGGGGGAGGTAATGAAAAACTGTTTTTT; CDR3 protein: CASSSSGGGGGNEKLFF
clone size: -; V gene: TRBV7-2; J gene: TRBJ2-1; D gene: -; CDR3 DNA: TGTGCCAGCGGCTGGGGACTCACTTACAATGAGCAGTTCTTC; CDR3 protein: CASGWGLTYNEQFF
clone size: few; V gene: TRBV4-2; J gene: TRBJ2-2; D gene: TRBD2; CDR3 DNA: TGTGCCAGCAGCCAAGTTCCAGGACTAGCGATAACCGGGGAGCTGTTTTTT; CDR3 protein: CASSQVPGLAITGELFF
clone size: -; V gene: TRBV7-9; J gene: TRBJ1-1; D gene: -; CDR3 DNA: TGTGCCAGCAGCTCGTTTAAGAACACTGAAGCTTTCTTT; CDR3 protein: CASSSFKNTEAFF
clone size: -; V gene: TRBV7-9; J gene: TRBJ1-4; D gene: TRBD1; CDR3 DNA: TGTGCCAGCAGCTCACCCTCCGGGACAGGCAATGAAAAACTGTTTTTT; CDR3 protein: CASSSPSGTGNEKLFF
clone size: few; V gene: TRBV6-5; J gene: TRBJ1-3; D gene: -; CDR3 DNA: TGTGCCAGCAGTTACACCCCCTCTGGAAACACCATATATTTT; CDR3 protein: CASSYTPSGNTIYF
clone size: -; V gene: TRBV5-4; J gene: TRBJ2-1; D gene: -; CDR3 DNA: TGTGCCAGCAGCTTGGCCCGGGTGCAGTTCTTC; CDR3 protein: CASSLARVQFF
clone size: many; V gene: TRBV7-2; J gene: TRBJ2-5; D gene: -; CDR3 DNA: TGTGCCAGCAGCACCCTTGGAGGGACAGAGACCCAGTACTTC; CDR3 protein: CASSTLGGTETQYF
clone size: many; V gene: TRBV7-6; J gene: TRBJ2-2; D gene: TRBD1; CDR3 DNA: TGTGCCAGCAGCCCCCGGACAGGGAGGCAAGGCGGGGAGCTGTTTTTT; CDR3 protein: CASSPRTGRQGGELFF
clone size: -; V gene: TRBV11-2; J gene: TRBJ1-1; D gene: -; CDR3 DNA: TGTGCCAGCAGCCCACGGACGGATATCATGAACACTGAAGCTTTCTTT; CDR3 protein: CASSPRTDIMNTEAFF
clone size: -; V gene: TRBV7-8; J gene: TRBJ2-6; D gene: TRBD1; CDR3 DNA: TGTGCCACCTGGGACAGGCAAGCTGGGGCCAACGTCCTGACTTTC; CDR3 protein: CATWDRQAGANVLTF
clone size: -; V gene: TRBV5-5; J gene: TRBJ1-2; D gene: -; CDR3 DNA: TGTGCCAACAGTGGGGGAAAAGCCGGGATTATTAACTATGGCTACACCTTC; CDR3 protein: CANSGGKAGIINYGYTF